This T cell receptor (beta chain) derives from a study of cytomegalovirus exposure and HLA in healthy donors. Concerning this clone itself: As yet, its antigen is unknown.

V gave up 10 bases and J gave up 2 bases; unmatched junction bases: 15. Germline CDR1 is SNHLY and CDR2 is FYNNEI. This CDR3 contains 16 residues. Study-level results: Analysis was carried out at a later point, and it linked a missense DCLRE1C variant to TCR beta V- and J-gene trimming. The HLA-A and HLA-B alleles of most subjects were reportedly predicted accurately from TCR beta sequences.

The PCR had 60 Vbeta and 13 Jbeta primers. TCRdb's copy holds only in-frame clones and misses some; the assay was immunoSEQ multiplex PCR. The data contain under 200,000 clones, 78% of them singletons. This TCR was sampled from a woman aged 30 to 39 in good health and CMV-seropositive. The gene calls are TRBV2 and TRBJ2-5; TRBD2 matches 8 bases. The source material was PBMCs. The DNA for the CDR3 is TGTGCCATCGCCGGGAAAGCGGGGGAGAGACAAGAGACCCAGTACTTC. Its protein product is CAIAGKAGERQETQYF.